This TCR beta chain stems from a study of regulatory T cells in long-lasting Graves disease. Time point defined: persistent/refractory GD, antithyroid drugs over 5 years with positive TRAb. PBMC RNA served as the TCR library source. Libraries of TCR beta came from iRepertoire HTBI primers plus Arm-PCR of CDR3 regions. TCRdb used MiXCR to reprocess the multiplex PCR reads, holding one entry per CDR3 protein. The sample shows 300,000 to 350,000 distinct CDR3 sequences, around 20% of them seen only once. This material consisted of peripheral blood mononuclear cells (PBMCs), taken when the disease was refractory, from a patient treated with antithyroid drugs. The source is a female donor with Graves disease.

As DNA, the CDR3 is TGTGCCAGCAGCTTGGCCGGGACCGGGGGTCGCGAGCAGTACTTC. Amino acid sequence: CASSLAGTGGREQYF. V and J are TRBV5-4 and TRBJ2-7; tentative D call: TRBD2 (6 bases). CDR3 length equals 15 residues. Trimming cost V 0 bases and J 6 bases, with 16 bases left between them. In germline, CDR1 is SGHNT, CDR2 YYREEE (reference sequence).